This T cell receptor beta chain was sequenced for a study of response to subunit inactivated influenza vaccine. Study findings and constraints: That few new T cells are recruited by each seasonal influenza vaccination was the authors' suggestion.

This clonotype was recorded once. Its antigen is undetermined. One entry per CDR3 protein, called by TCRdb with MiXCR from the RT-PCR reads. The sample gives around 520,000 distinct CDR3 sequences, roughly 25% of which show up once; under 2.5% is in the top ten. CDR1 SGHDN and CDR2 FVKESK come from the germline V gene. With V trimmed by 1 base and J by 2 bases, 7 bases remained unmatched. The length of the CDR3 is 17 residues. The TCR comes from a man aged 50 to 59 who received an inactivated influenza vaccine. The material sequenced was CD4+ T cells sorted from PBMCs, taken around 5 days after vaccination. The chain carries TRBV14 and TRBJ2-3; TRBD1 agrees at 9 bases. The CDR3 sequence: CASSQGPVQGATDTQYF. The CDR3 region has the DNA TGTGCCAGCAGCCAAGGACCGGTACAGGGGGCCACAGATACGCAGTATTTT. Together with reference TRBV14 and TRBJ2-3, the CDR3 gives the full variable domain: EAGVTQFPSHSVIEKGQTVTLRCDPISGHDNLYWYRRVMGKEIKFLLHFVKESKQDESGMPNNRFLAERTGGTYSTLKVQPAELEDSGVYFCASSQGPVQGATDTQYFGPGTRLTVL.